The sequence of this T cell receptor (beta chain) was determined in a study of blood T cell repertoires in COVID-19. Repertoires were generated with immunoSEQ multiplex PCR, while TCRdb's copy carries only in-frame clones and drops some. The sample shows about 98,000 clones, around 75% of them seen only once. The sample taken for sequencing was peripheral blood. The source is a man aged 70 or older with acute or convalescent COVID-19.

The CDR3 is CATSAGTGRGNTEAFF. As DNA, the CDR3 is TGTGCCACCAGCGCCGGGACAGGCAGGGGGAACACTGAAGCTTTCTTT. The chain employs TRBV15 and TRBJ1-1, with 8 bases identical to TRBD1. Looked up from germline, CDR1 is LNHNV and CDR2 is YYDKDF (reference sequence). The V and J ends lost 5 bases and 1 base, in that order; junction bases with no gene match: 9. The CDR3 covers 16 residues.